The entry below gives a single T cell receptor beta chain sequence along with its context. Its antigen has not been determined. No much larger clonotype is one base removed from it; base qualities were not supplied. This record comes from a study of CD8+ T cells in alopecia areata (dated by TCRdb to 2017 to 2018). In the study overall: The treated patients, all with moderate-to-severe alopecia areata, were enrolled in an open-label pilot trial of oral tofacitinib given at 5 to 10 mg twice daily. Amplification of TCRbeta CDR3 regions was done by immunoSEQ multiplex PCR using 35 Vbeta forward primers and 13 Jbeta reverse primers. Tofacitinib was administered for 6 to 18 months, and 6 months of follow-up off drug were then conducted to assess delayed response and recurrence. Scalp tissue and sorted CD4+ and CD8+ peripheral blood T cells from patchy and totalis/universalis alopecia areata patients and from healthy controls were covered by human TCRbeta sequencing. The RNA source kit depended on sample type: the PAXgene miRNA kit for fixed scalp, the miRNeasy kit for PBMCs, and the RNeasy kit for mouse skin. Scalp clonality was compared among normal scalp (n=4), patchy alopecia areata scalp (n=8), and alopecia totalis/universalis scalp (n=8). Biopsies were taken from tofacitinib-treated patients at baseline and at 4 and 24 weeks of treatment, and a later scalp biopsy was taken in several of the tofacitinib-treated patients. The study used high-throughput TCRbeta sequencing to examine T cell clonal expansion in alopecia areata, in both the C3H/HeJ mouse model and human patients.

CDR1 KGHSH and CDR2 LQKENI are derived from the germline V gene. The trim is 3 bases for V and 9 bases for J, with a gap of 12 bases between the germline ends. From the cysteine up to the phenylalanine, the CDR3 has a length of 12 residues. Just the 36-base CDR3 DNA is kept, in frame starting at base 1. From alopecia areata patients, peripheral blood was collected along with lesional scalp punch biopsies. Human scalp biopsies were fixed immediately in PAXgene tissue containers. Library creation used the immunoSEQ multiplex PCR assay. For TCR sequencing, RNA was extracted from every sample and reverse transcribed into cDNA to serve as template. SuperScript III was used for first-strand cDNA synthesis, primed with a 2:1 mix of oligo-dT and random hexamers. Amplification bias was assessed with a synthetic immune receptor repertoire, and residual bias was removed computationally. In the source study's methods: Raw reads were preprocessed to remove errors, and CDR3 was defined by IMGT conventions from the conserved cysteine to phenylalanine. To get clonality, Shannon entropy was normalized by log2 of the number of productive unique TCRs and the result was subtracted from 1. Whether each scalp clone was CD4 or CD8 was inferred by checking scalp TCRbeta sequences against the CD4 and CD8 repertoires from sorted blood. This immuneACCESS table, as held by TCRdb, lists in-frame sequences with V and J called but not all clones. Of the missing ones, under half trace to an unresolved V gene in checked studies; the others have no known cause. Clone size and V and J calls were adopted from that table, with D and trimming inferred from the DNA. Recorded for this sample are roughly 12,000 clones; around three fifths of them occurred a single time. The ten most abundant clones make up roughly 21% of the sample.

Results and caveats for the whole study, not just this receptor: Compared with normal scalp, lesional scalp, particularly in alopecia totalis/universalis, had higher clonality and more expanded CD8+ clones, which suggests antigenic drive. TCR sequences shared between patients were less clear than in mice, possibly partly because of HLA diversity in the patient population. Scalp TCR repertoire analysis is complicated because resident alphabeta T cells in normal human skin are also sequenced, whereas mouse skin is dominated by gammadelta T cells.

The chain employs TRBV18 and TRBJ2-7, with TRBD2 perhaps the D gene, on 6 matching bases. Specimen: skin. The origin of this receptor is a human donor with alopecia areata. The bases are TGTGCCAGCTCACCGATGGGACTTACGCAGTACTTC. Translated, this gives CASSPMGLTQYF.